A selection of T cell receptor beta chains follows, all from one sample in a study of T cell repertoires in cytomegalovirus infection. One entry per CDR3 protein results from TCRdb running MiXCR on the reads. The sample holds 300,000 to 400,000 distinct CDR3 sequences, under 35% seen once. Their cognate antigens are unknown. Sequencing used cultured PBMCs, obtained from culture after CMV antigen stimulation. These receptors came from a human donor in good health (CMV status not recorded). Some clones in this sample may be carry-over from other donors' samples. Each CDR3 is given with its conserved first and last residue. A D gene is named only where the DNA matches it firmly. The size of a clone is reported for some rows only, either as once, few or many, or as a class for expanded clones.

j_call: TRBJ1-5; clone_size: -; d_call: -; v_call: TRBV19; cdr3_aa: CASSIDRFGNQPQHF; cdr3_nt: TGTGCCAGTAGTATTGACAGGTTCGGTAATCAGCCCCAGCATTTT
j_call: TRBJ2-3; clone_size: few; d_call: TRBD1; v_call: TRBV6-1; cdr3_aa: CASSPWTGRSTDTQYF; cdr3_nt: TGTGCCAGCAGCCCCTGGACAGGGCGAAGCACAGATACGCAGTATTTT
j_call: TRBJ2-5; clone_size: few; d_call: -; v_call: TRBV6-1; cdr3_aa: CASSAPWTNKETQYF; cdr3_nt: TGTGCCAGCAGTGCCCCCTGGACTAACAAAGAGACCCAGTACTTC
j_call: TRBJ1-5; clone_size: -; d_call: -; v_call: TRBV9; cdr3_aa: CASSGGLGQPQHF; cdr3_nt: TGTGCCAGCAGCGGAGGGCTAGGTCAGCCCCAGCATTTT
j_call: TRBJ2-1; clone_size: -; d_call: TRBD2; v_call: TRBV10-3; cdr3_aa: CAISGLAGGNNEQFF; cdr3_nt: TGTGCCATCAGTGGCCTAGCGGGGGGGAACAATGAGCAGTTCTTC
j_call: TRBJ2-1; clone_size: many; d_call: TRBD2; v_call: TRBV7-2; cdr3_aa: CASSFRTSRNEQFF; cdr3_nt: TGTGCCAGCAGCTTCAGGACTAGTAGGAATGAGCAGTTCTTC
j_call: TRBJ2-1; clone_size: few; d_call: -; v_call: TRBV7-9; cdr3_aa: CASSFGGFNEQFF; cdr3_nt: TGTGCCAGCAGCTTTGGAGGGTTCAATGAGCAGTTCTTC
j_call: TRBJ1-1; clone_size: -; d_call: TRBD1; v_call: TRBV2; cdr3_aa: CASSEASGQGLNTEAFF; cdr3_nt: TGTGCCAGCAGTGAAGCGTCGGGACAGGGGTTGAACACTGAAGCTTTCTTT
j_call: TRBJ2-1; clone_size: few; d_call: TRBD2; v_call: TRBV10-3; cdr3_aa: CAISALPGLAGVTYNEQFF; cdr3_nt: TGTGCCATCAGTGCACTCCCGGGACTAGCGGGAGTAACCTACAATGAGCAGTTCTTC
j_call: TRBJ2-1; clone_size: few; d_call: -; v_call: TRBV7-9; cdr3_aa: CASSVTTRALNEQFF; cdr3_nt: TGTGCCAGCAGCGTGACGACTAGGGCGCTCAATGAGCAGTTCTTC
j_call: TRBJ2-1; clone_size: -; d_call: TRBD2; v_call: TRBV7-4; cdr3_aa: CASSFGLAGGGNEQFF; cdr3_nt: TGTGCCAGCAGCTTCGGACTAGCGGGGGGGGGCAATGAGCAGTTCTTC
j_call: TRBJ2-2; clone_size: few; d_call: -; v_call: TRBV11-1; cdr3_aa: CASGAKWGANTGELFF; cdr3_nt: TGTGCCAGCGGGGCCAAGTGGGGGGCTAACACCGGGGAGCTGTTTTTT
j_call: TRBJ2-1; clone_size: few; d_call: TRBD2; v_call: TRBV6-5; cdr3_aa: CASSYSGGRVDNEQFF; cdr3_nt: TGTGCCAGCAGTTACTCTGGCGGGAGGGTTGACAATGAGCAGTTCTTC
j_call: TRBJ2-1; clone_size: -; d_call: TRBD2; v_call: TRBV20-1; cdr3_aa: CSANPGLYNEQFF; cdr3_nt: TGCAGTGCGAACCCGGGACTATACAATGAGCAGTTCTTC
j_call: TRBJ2-5; clone_size: -; d_call: TRBD1; v_call: TRBV12-3/TRBV12-4; cdr3_aa: CASSPRQGRGQETQYF; cdr3_nt: TGTGCCAGCAGTCCACGACAGGGTAGGGGTCAAGAGACCCAGTACTTC
j_call: TRBJ1-4; clone_size: once; d_call: -; v_call: TRBV6-6; cdr3_aa: CASSRASGEKLFF; cdr3_nt: TGTGCCAGCAGTCGGGCCTCAGGAGAAAAACTGTTTTTT
j_call: TRBJ1-4; clone_size: -; d_call: -; v_call: TRBV2; cdr3_aa: CASSDLRGSEKLFF; cdr3_nt: TGTGCCAGCAGTGACCTCCGGGGTTCAGAAAAACTGTTTTTT
j_call: TRBJ2-2; clone_size: few; d_call: TRBD1; v_call: TRBV27; cdr3_aa: CASSQDRGNGELFF; cdr3_nt: TGTGCCAGCAGTCAGGACAGGGGTAACGGGGAGCTGTTTTTT
j_call: TRBJ1-2; clone_size: -; d_call: -; v_call: TRBV19; cdr3_aa: CASRRAGDYGYIF; cdr3_nt: TGTGCCAGTAGGAGAGCGGGAGACTATGGCTACATCTTC
j_call: TRBJ2-1; clone_size: -; d_call: -; v_call: TRBV7-2; cdr3_aa: CASSSLGAYNEQFF; cdr3_nt: TGTGCCAGCAGCTCACTGGGGGCCTACAATGAGCAGTTCTTC
j_call: TRBJ2-6; clone_size: once; d_call: -; v_call: TRBV28; cdr3_aa: CASSPRQGRGSGANVLTF; cdr3_nt: TGTGCCAGCAGTCCCCGACAGGGTCGGGGGTCTGGGGCCAACGTCCTGACTTTC
j_call: TRBJ1-4; clone_size: -; d_call: -; v_call: TRBV7-6; cdr3_aa: CASSPPGGKLFF; cdr3_nt: TGTGCCAGCAGCCCCCCCGGGGGAAAACTGTTTTTT
j_call: TRBJ1-2; clone_size: few; d_call: -; v_call: TRBV20-1; cdr3_aa: CSARNSPNYGYTF; cdr3_nt: TGCAGTGCTAGAAACAGCCCTAACTATGGCTACACCTTC
j_call: TRBJ2-1; clone_size: -; d_call: TRBD2; v_call: TRBV24-1; cdr3_aa: CATSDPWTSGDSYNEQFF; cdr3_nt: TGTGCCACCAGTGATCCATGGACTAGCGGGGACTCCTACAATGAGCAGTTCTTC
j_call: TRBJ1-4; clone_size: -; d_call: -; v_call: TRBV3-1; cdr3_aa: CASRSHEKLFF; cdr3_nt: TGTGCCAGCAGATCCCATGAAAAACTGTTTTTT
j_call: TRBJ2-5; clone_size: -; d_call: TRBD1; v_call: TRBV5-6; cdr3_aa: CASTPIGTANQETQYF; cdr3_nt: TGTGCCAGCACCCCAATCGGGACAGCAAACCAAGAGACCCAGTACTTC
j_call: TRBJ2-7; clone_size: -; d_call: -; v_call: TRBV6-5; cdr3_aa: CASSTPAASYEQYF; cdr3_nt: TGTGCCAGCAGTACCCCTGCGGCATCCTACGAGCAGTACTTC
j_call: TRBJ2-7; clone_size: few; d_call: TRBD1; v_call: TRBV6-1; cdr3_aa: CASTRDRANYEQYF; cdr3_nt: TGTGCCAGCACCCGGGACAGGGCCAACTACGAGCAGTACTTC
j_call: TRBJ2-3; clone_size: -; d_call: TRBD1; v_call: TRBV5-1; cdr3_aa: CAPGQSTDTQYF; cdr3_nt: TGCGCGCCGGGACAGTCCACAGATACGCAGTATTTT
j_call: TRBJ1-1; clone_size: many; d_call: -; v_call: TRBV2; cdr3_aa: CASSEKPGVTEAFF; cdr3_nt: TGTGCCAGCAGTGAAAAACCAGGGGTTACTGAAGCTTTCTTT
j_call: TRBJ2-7; clone_size: few; d_call: -; v_call: TRBV7-6; cdr3_aa: CASSLRGEGRPYEQYF; cdr3_nt: TGTGCCAGCAGCCTTAGGGGTGAGGGGCGTCCCTACGAGCAGTACTTC
j_call: TRBJ1-2; clone_size: -; d_call: -; v_call: TRBV19; cdr3_aa: CASSIRRIHYGYTF; cdr3_nt: TGTGCCAGTAGTATCCGCAGAATCCACTATGGCTACACCTTC
j_call: TRBJ2-7; clone_size: -; d_call: -; v_call: TRBV6-5; cdr3_aa: CASSYSSGRSYEQYF; cdr3_nt: TGTGCCAGCAGTTACTCGAGCGGCAGATCCTACGAGCAGTACTTC
j_call: TRBJ2-1; clone_size: many; d_call: -; v_call: TRBV7-9; cdr3_aa: CASSPTGGLYNEQFF; cdr3_nt: TGTGCCAGCAGCCCAACGGGCGGCCTGTACAATGAGCAGTTCTTC
j_call: TRBJ1-1; clone_size: few; d_call: -; v_call: TRBV3-1; cdr3_aa: CASSPGAGPAFF; cdr3_nt: TGTGCCAGCAGCCCCGGGGCAGGGCCAGCTTTCTTT
j_call: TRBJ2-1; clone_size: -; d_call: TRBD2; v_call: TRBV7-3; cdr3_aa: CASSFATSGPYNEQFF; cdr3_nt: TGTGCCAGCAGCTTTGCGACTAGCGGTCCCTACAATGAGCAGTTCTTC
j_call: TRBJ2-6; clone_size: -; d_call: TRBD1; v_call: TRBV4-1; cdr3_aa: CASSQGPLLTGDSGANVLTF; cdr3_nt: TGCGCCAGCAGCCAAGGGCCCCTCTTGACAGGGGACTCTGGGGCCAACGTCCTGACTTTC
j_call: TRBJ1-2; clone_size: -; d_call: -; v_call: TRBV7-2; cdr3_aa: CASRPRANYGYTF; cdr3_nt: TGTGCCAGCAGGCCTAGGGCGAACTATGGCTACACCTTC
j_call: TRBJ2-6; clone_size: -; d_call: -; v_call: TRBV19; cdr3_aa: CASTPSTVVLSGANVLTF; cdr3_nt: TGTGCCAGTACCCCCTCCACAGTTGTCCTCTCTGGGGCCAACGTCCTGACTTTC
j_call: TRBJ2-1; clone_size: -; d_call: -; v_call: TRBV7-2; cdr3_aa: CASSPIAEGKQFF; cdr3_nt: TGTGCCAGCAGCCCCATAGCCGAGGGTAAGCAGTTCTTC
j_call: TRBJ1-5; clone_size: -; d_call: TRBD1; v_call: TRBV28; cdr3_aa: CASSLGQGLNQPQHF; cdr3_nt: TGTGCCAGCAGTTTGGGACAGGGCCTAAATCAGCCCCAGCATTTT
j_call: TRBJ2-5; clone_size: -; d_call: TRBD2; v_call: TRBV14; cdr3_aa: CASSQWGTLAEQETQYF; cdr3_nt: TGTGCCAGCAGCCAATGGGGGACTCTAGCGGAACAAGAGACCCAGTACTTC
j_call: TRBJ2-1; clone_size: -; d_call: -; v_call: TRBV28; cdr3_aa: CASSPLTERDNEQFF; cdr3_nt: TGTGCCAGCAGTCCACTCACGGAGCGGGACAATGAGCAGTTCTTC
j_call: TRBJ1-1; clone_size: few; d_call: -; v_call: TRBV11-2; cdr3_aa: CASSLDRLRGTEAFF; cdr3_nt: TGTGCCAGCAGCTTAGATCGGCTACGGGGAACTGAAGCTTTCTTT
j_call: TRBJ1-4; clone_size: few; d_call: -; v_call: TRBV20-1; cdr3_aa: CSASDQGAYYSNEKLFF; cdr3_nt: TGCAGTGCTAGCGATCAGGGTGCTTACTACTCTAATGAAAAACTGTTTTTT
j_call: TRBJ1-2; clone_size: -; d_call: TRBD1; v_call: TRBV4-2; cdr3_aa: CASSQEDRRAYGYTF; cdr3_nt: TGTGCCAGCAGCCAAGAGGACAGGAGGGCCTATGGCTACACCTTC
j_call: TRBJ2-3; clone_size: -; d_call: -; v_call: TRBV5-1; cdr3_aa: CASSLVGDSTDTQYF; cdr3_nt: TGCGCCAGCAGCTTGGTCGGGGATAGCACAGATACGCAGTATTTT
j_call: TRBJ2-5; clone_size: -; d_call: -; v_call: TRBV30; cdr3_aa: CAWSRLPHQETQYF; cdr3_nt: TGTGCCTGGAGTCGTCTACCCCATCAAGAGACCCAGTACTTC
j_call: TRBJ2-7; clone_size: few; d_call: -; v_call: TRBV6-1; cdr3_aa: CASSEAEGQADSYEQYF; cdr3_nt: TGTGCCAGCAGTGAAGCGGAAGGGCAGGCTGACTCCTACGAGCAGTACTTC
j_call: TRBJ2-5; clone_size: -; d_call: TRBD2; v_call: TRBV7-2; cdr3_aa: CASSARLAGEVTQYF; cdr3_nt: TGTGCCAGCAGCGCCCGACTAGCGGGGGAAGTGACCCAGTACTTC
j_call: TRBJ2-2; clone_size: -; d_call: -; v_call: TRBV12-3/TRBV12-4; cdr3_aa: CASSLALITGELFF; cdr3_nt: TGTGCCAGCAGTTTAGCCCTGATTACCGGGGAGCTGTTTTTT
j_call: TRBJ2-7; clone_size: many; d_call: -; v_call: TRBV28; cdr3_aa: CASSPTPLLAVSSYEQYF; cdr3_nt: TGTGCCAGCAGTCCCACACCCCTCCTAGCAGTGTCCTCCTACGAGCAGTACTTC